This T cell receptor beta chain was documented in a study of sequential checkpoint blockade in melanoma. This clone was seen more than once but under ten times. Method: immunoSEQ multiplex PCR; TCRdb's copy keeps in-frame clones and lacks some. The data show approximately 29,000 clones, with more than 80% seen just once and about a sixth held by the top ten. The sample's treatment: randomized to nivolumab then ipilimumab (arm A) or the reverse (arm B). The germline CDR1 and CDR2 sequences are LNHDA and SQIVND (reference sequence). The CDR3 loop spans 14 amino acids. The V and J ends lost 1 base and 7 bases, in that order; junction bases with no gene match: 6.

The specimen comprised CD8+ T cells sorted from blood (inferred from file names), sampled from a patient given nivolumab and ipilimumab in sequence. This TCR was sampled from a human donor with melanoma. This chain uses TRBV19 with TRBJ1-2; 7 nucleotides agree with TRBD1. CDR3 sequence: CASSIGSGGTGYTF. The DNA of the CDR3 is TGTGCCAGTAGTATAGGGTCAGGGGGTACTGGCTACACCTTC. The complete variable domain, with remaining parts taken from reference TRBV19 and TRBJ1-2, reads DGGITQSPKYLFRKEGQNVTLSCEQNLNHDAMYWYRQDPGQGLRLIYYSQIVNDFQKGDIAEGYSVSREKKESFPLTVTSAQKNPTAFYLCASSIGSGGTGYTFGSGTRLTVV.